A single sample is the source of the 16 T cell receptor beta chains below, sequenced in a study of cytomegalovirus exposure and HLA in healthy donors. 13 Jbeta primers and 60 Vbeta primers were used for the PCR. Only in-frame clones appear in the TCRdb table, and some are missing; sequencing was by immunoSEQ multiplex PCR. Here the sample table reports roughly 120,000 clones. Sequenced sample: PBMCs. The receptors were sampled from a man aged 25 to 40 in good health and CMV-seronegative.

The rearrangement joins TRBV29-1 to TRBJ1-2, with unresolved D. Looked up from germline, CDR1 is SQVTM and CDR2 is ANQGSEA. Trimming pared 3 bases from V and 7 bases from J, leaving 9 bases between. This CDR3 spans 11 amino acids. The CDR3 loop is CSVDGKGGYTF. Here the CDR3 DNA reads TGCAGCGTTGACGGGAAGGGTGGCTACACCTTC.

The J gene is TRBJ2-7, the V gene TRBV7-9; 9 positions agree with TRBD1. The CDR3 consists of 14 residues. CDR1 and CDR2 (germline): SEHNR, FQNEAQ (reference sequence). Germline trimming cut 2 bases from V and 6 bases from J; bases unmatched to any gene: 5. This CDR3 is CASSLTGQGGEQYF. In DNA form, the CDR3 reads TGTGCCAGCAGCTTAACGGGACAGGGCGGCGAGCAGTACTTC.

The chain carries TRBV12-5 and TRBJ2-1; TRBD1 matches at 7 bases. From germline, CDR1 is LGHNT and CDR2 FRNRAP. This CDR3 spans 13 amino acids. With V trimmed by 7 bases and J by 6 bases, 6 bases remained unmatched. The CDR3 nucleotides read TGTGCTAGTGAGGGCGCAGGGGGCAATGAGCAGTTCTTC. Protein sequence: CASEGAGGNEQFF.

The gene calls are TRBV14 and TRBJ1-4; D unclear. The V gene lost 3 bases and the J gene lost 10 bases, with 12 bases spanning the gap. From germline, CDR1 is SGHDN and CDR2 FVKESK. The CDR3 is made up of 13 amino acids. CDR3 nucleotides: TGTGCCAGCAGCCAGTGGGGAGGAGGAAAACTGTTTTTT. This codes for CASSQWGGGKLFF.

The rearrangement joins TRBV5-1 to TRBJ2-1; 9 bases agree with TRBD2. The length of the CDR3 is 15 residues. Germline V gene data show CDR1 as SGHRS and CDR2 as YFSETQ. J gave up 5 bases and V 3 bases, and 6 bases lay outside the gene matches. CDR3 amino acids: CASSWGTSRDNEQFF. The DNA of the CDR3 is TGCGCCAGCAGCTGGGGGACTAGCCGGGACAATGAGCAGTTCTTC.

This sequence joins TRBV16 and TRBJ1-1, with 7 bases fitting TRBD1. This CDR3 is 12 amino acids long. CDR1 and CDR2 (germline): KGHSY, FQNENV. J gave up 10 bases and V 6 bases, and 8 bases lay outside the gene matches. The CDR3 DNA sequence: TGTGCCAGCAGTCCAGGGGGTATAGGAGCTTTCTTT. This encodes CASSPGGIGAFF.

The chain recombines TRBV7-9 with TRBJ1-1, with D possibly TRBD1 on 6 matching bases. The V gene's germline CDR1 is SEHNR and CDR2 FQNEAQ (reference sequence). This CDR3 region has 14 residues. V dropped 5 bases and J dropped 2 bases, with 12 bases sitting between them. CDR3 region: CASSETGLNTEAFF. CDR3 nucleotides: TGTGCCAGCAGCGAGACAGGCTTAAACACTGAAGCTTTCTTT.

The chain uses TRBV5-1 and TRBJ1-3; D is undetermined. The V end lost 2 bases, the J end lost 2 bases, and 11 bases lay between the germline ends. The CDR3 covers 15 residues. CDR1 is SGHRS and CDR2 is YFSETQ in the germline V gene. The CDR3 is CASSFGGITGNTIYF. Here the CDR3 DNA reads TGCGCCAGCAGCTTCGGCGGGATTACTGGAAACACCATATATTTT.

The chain uses TRBV7-9 and TRBJ2-2, with TRBD2 matching over 10 bases. J lost 7 bases, V lost 2 bases, and 7 bases had no gene match. Germline V gene data show CDR1 as SEHNR and CDR2 as FQNEAQ (reference sequence). This CDR3 is built from 16 residues. The CDR3 loop is CASSLQRGGVVGELFF. In nucleotides, the CDR3 is TGTGCCAGCAGCTTACAGCGGGGGGGCGTCGTCGGGGAGCTGTTTTTT.

For the CDR3, the DNA is TGCGCCAGCAGCCAAGGGGTACAGGGCGCTGGAAACACCATATATTTT. Translated: CASSQGVQGAGNTIYF. The J gene is TRBJ1-3, the V gene TRBV4-1, with D tentatively TRBD1 (6 bases). CDR1 is MGHRA, CDR2 YSYEKL, per germline. This CDR3 comprises 16 residues. Between the trimmed V and J ends, which lost 1 base and 2 bases, there was a span of 12 bases.

This sequence joins TRBV5-4 and TRBJ1-2; TRBD1 is a possible D gene (5 bases). This CDR3 has 15 residues. V lost 7 bases, J lost 0 bases, and 16 bases lay in between. Germline-derived CDR1 and CDR2 are SGHNT and YYREEE (reference sequence). The CDR3 here is CASGSTKGANYGYTF. The CDR3 nucleotides read TGTGCCAGCGGAAGCACCAAAGGGGCTAACTATGGCTACACCTTC.

The CDR3, as DNA: TGTGCCAGCAGTGCGGAGTCTGTGAACACCGGGGAGCTGTTTTTT. As protein: CASSAESVNTGELFF. This chain joins TRBV2 and TRBJ2-2; D uncertain. With 4 bases removed from V and 1 base from J, the gap between germline ends came to 10 bases. The CDR3 loop spans 15 amino acids. The germline gives CDR1 SNHLY, CDR2 FYNNEI.

CDR3 bases: TGCGCCAGCAGGGGACAGGGGAGCTCCTACAATGAGCAGTTCTTC. It yields the protein CASRGQGSSYNEQFF. The chain recombines TRBV5-1 with TRBJ2-1; 10 bases are a match to TRBD1. The V segment lost 5 bases and the J segment 0 bases; nucleotides outside the gene matches: 2. The germline V gene encodes CDR1 SGHRS and CDR2 YFSETQ. The CDR3 has 15 amino acids.

Here the CDR3 reads CASSLGLAGNTQYF. The CDR3 nucleotides are TGTGCCAGCAGCTTAGGACTAGCGGGGAATACGCAGTATTTT. The rearrangement links TRBV7-9 to TRBJ2-3; 11 nucleotides align to TRBD2. The CDR3 consists of 14 residues. With V trimmed by 1 base and J by 7 bases, 1 base remained unmatched. Germline V gene data show CDR1 as SEHNR and CDR2 as FQNEAQ (reference sequence).

The J gene is TRBJ1-2, the V gene TRBV6-5, with D maybe TRBD1 (5 bases). Germline assignment: CDR1 MNHEY and CDR2 SVGAGI. V dropped 5 bases and J dropped 4 bases, with 14 bases sitting between them. The CDR3 spans 14 residues. Written as DNA, the CDR3 is TGTGCCAGCAGTCCGATGTCGGGGGGCTATGGCTACACCTTC. Translating gives CASSPMSGGYGYTF.

This rearrangement joins TRBV5-1 to TRBJ2-7; 7 bases are shared with TRBD1. Trimming at V came to 4 bases and at J to 5 bases, leaving 6 bases not matched to a gene. Germline-derived CDR1 and CDR2 are SGHRS and YFSETQ. This CDR3 has 13 residues. CDR3 in amino acids: CASSRQGSNEQYF. Here the CDR3 DNA reads TGCGCCAGCAGCAGACAGGGTTCCAACGAGCAGTACTTC. Complete variable domain (other parts from reference TRBV5-1 and TRBJ2-7): KAGVTQTPRYLIKTRGQQVTLSCSPISGHRSVSWYQQTPGQGLQFLFEYFSETQRNKGNFPGRFSGRQFSNSRSEMNVSTLELGDSALYLCASSRQGSNEQYFGPGTRLTVT.